Below, 19 T cell receptor beta chains from the same sample are listed, as sequenced in a study of T cells after yellow fever vaccination. TCRdb re-called the 5' RACE reads with MiXCR, one entry per CDR3 protein. The table records about 330,000 distinct CDR3 sequences, around 8.1% of them present only once. Sequencing used PBMCs, obtained roughly 45 days after the first yellow fever vaccination. These receptors were taken from a man aged 18 to 35 who received the YFV17D yellow fever vaccine.

The V gene is TRBV6-2 or TRBV6-3, the J gene TRBJ1-1; TRBD1 matches at 8 bases. The J segment lost 6 bases and the V segment lost 7 bases, leaving 4 bases of the junction unmatched. The CDR3 is made up of 12 amino acids. Per germline, CDR1 MNHEY and CDR2 SVGEGT. The CDR3 here is CASTEDRAEAFF. The CDR3 nucleotides are TGTGCCAGCACCGAGGACAGGGCTGAAGCTTTCTTT.

V usage is TRBV3-1 and J usage is TRBJ1-1; tentatively, D is TRBD1 (6 bases). The CDR3 is 13 residues long. Germline lookup yields CDR1 LGHDT and CDR2 YNNKEL (reference sequence). V lost 4 bases to trimming and J lost 4 bases, with 10 bases between them. CDR3 nucleotide sequence: TGTGCCAGCAGCCTGGACAGTCCCACTGAAGCTTTCTTT. Translation: CASSLDSPTEAFF.

This clonotype came up a few times. The V gene is TRBV15, the J gene TRBJ2-7; D remains unclear. Germline CDR1 LNHNV, CDR2 YYDKDF (reference sequence). CDR3 length: 13 amino acids. V was pared by 1 base and J by 4 bases, with 8 bases between. The CDR3 bases are TGTGCCACCAGCAGAGCGGGTAGGTACGAGCAGTACGTC. It specifies CATSRAGRYEQYV.

This rearrangement joins TRBV18 to TRBJ2-1; D uncertain. Trimming pared 3 bases from V and 0 bases from J, leaving 9 bases between. CDR1 KGHSH and CDR2 LQKENI come from the germline V gene. The CDR3 is made up of 15 amino acids. CDR3 residues: CASSPIWSSYNEQFF. In DNA form, the CDR3 reads TGTGCCAGCTCACCGATCTGGAGCTCCTACAATGAGCAGTTCTTC. Looking up the rest from reference TRBV18 and TRBJ2-1 gives the full variable domain: NAGVMQNPRHLVRRRGQEARLRCSPMKGHSHVYWYRQLPEEGLKFMVYLQKENIIDESGMPKERFSAEFPKEGPSILRIQQVVRGDSAAYFCASSPIWSSYNEQFFGPGTRLTVL.

The table lists this clonotype with a few counts. The chain uses TRBV12-3 or TRBV12-4 and TRBJ1-6; the D gene is possibly TRBD1 (5 bases). The V gene lost 6 bases and the J gene lost 13 bases, with 13 bases spanning the gap. The CDR3 runs 12 residues. The CDR3 DNA reads as TGTGCCAGCAGGGGGGTCCGTATCCCCCTCCACTTT. This translates into CASRGVRIPLHF.

This clonotype was seen repeatedly, ten times or more. The chain employs TRBV27 and TRBJ1-2; D uncertain. Trimming shortened V by 3 bases and J by 0 bases, and 14 bases separated the two germline ends. Germline V lookup: CDR1 MNHEY, CDR2 SMNVEV (reference sequence). The CDR3 is 16 residues long. The CDR3 region has the DNA TGTGCCAGCAGTTTGTGGGGAACGCAGTCTAACTATGGCTACACCTTC. It is translated as CASSLWGTQSNYGYTF.

The sample holds many counts of this clonotype. The chain combines TRBV6-1 with TRBJ2-7, with a tentative D call TRBD1 (6 bases). CDR3 size: 12 residues. V was pared by 5 bases and J by 6 bases, with 11 bases between. The germline V gene encodes CDR1 MNHNS and CDR2 SASEGT. The DNA of the CDR3 is TGTGCCAGCAGTCCACAGGGAACCGAGCAGTACTTC. It is translated as CASSPQGTEQYF.

This clonotype was picked up many times. The CDR3 DNA sequence: TGCGCCAGCAGCCAAGATCCGGGGACCACAGATACGCAGTATTTT. Translating it yields CASSQDPGTTDTQYF. The chain couples TRBV4-3 to TRBJ2-3; TRBD1 or TRBD2 may be the D gene (5 bases each). The CDR3 is 15 residues long. Looked up from germline, CDR1 is LGHNA and CDR2 is YSLEER. Trimming removed 0 bases at V and 2 bases at J, with 9 bases between.

The chain uses TRBV7-8 and TRBJ1-2; no definite D call. CDR3 length equals 15 residues. Germline V gene lookup returns CDR1 SGHVS and CDR2 FQNEAQ. Trimming removed 3 bases from V and 4 bases from J, with 15 bases in between. CDR3 DNA: TGTGCCAGCAGCTTTGGACCCCCGACTGGCTATGGCTACACCTTC. This gives the protein CASSFGPPTGYGYTF. The full variable domain, with the rest looked up from reference TRBV7-8 and TRBJ1-2, is GAGVSQSPRYKVAKRGQDVALRCDPISGHVSLFWYQQALGQGPEFLTYFQNEAQLDKSGLPSDRFFAERPEGSVSTLKIQRTQQEDSAVYLCASSFGPPTGYGYTFGSGTRLTVV.

The chain has TRBV6-2 or TRBV6-3 and TRBJ2-1; TRBD2 matches 7 bases. Germline-derived CDR1 and CDR2 are MNHEY and SVGEGT. V dropped 10 bases and J dropped 9; count of bases not matched to a gene: 18. The CDR3 spans 15 residues. This CDR3 is CAIRRNGDYLSEQFF. In nucleotides, the CDR3 is TGTGCCATCCGGCGGAACGGGGACTACCTAAGTGAGCAGTTCTTC.

This clonotype occurred a few times. The rearrangement links TRBV28 to TRBJ2-3, with 8 bases fitting TRBD2. V lost 6 bases and J lost 2; bases outside the gene matches: 7. Germline V gene data show CDR1 as MDHEN and CDR2 as SYDVKM. The CDR3 covers 15 residues. CDR3 in DNA: TGTGCCAGCAGCACTGTAGCGGGACACACAGATACGCAGTATTTT. The encoded protein is CASSTVAGHTDTQYF.

This clonotype was picked up a small number of times. The chain has TRBV10-2 and TRBJ2-1; D remains ambiguous. The germline V gene has CDR1 WSHSY and CDR2 SAAADI. CDR3 size: 13 residues. Trimming shortened V by 6 bases and J by 2 bases, and 8 bases separated the two germline ends. The CDR3 DNA reads as TGCGCCAGCAGAAGTAGTCCCTACAATGAGCAGTTCTTC. Encoded protein: CASRSSPYNEQFF.

The sample holds a few counts of this clonotype. This chain joins TRBV7-2 and TRBJ2-1; TRBD1 matches at 7 bases. CDR1 is SGHTA and CDR2 is FQGNSA in the germline V gene. The CDR3 is made up of 14 amino acids. Trimming at V came to 5 bases and at J to 8 bases, leaving 9 bases not matched to a gene. In DNA form, the CDR3 reads TGTGCCAGCAGCGCTCACAGGGGAATCTATGAGCAGTTCTTC. It yields the protein CASSAHRGIYEQFF.

This clonotype has just a few counts. The CDR3 DNA reads TGTGCCTGGAGCGGAAATATTGAGGGACACACTTATGGCTACACCTTC. Its protein is CAWSGNIEGHTYGYTF. This sequence joins TRBV30 and TRBJ1-2, with D possibly being TRBD1 (6 bases). The CDR3 sequence is 16 residues long. Germline lookup yields CDR1 GTSNPN and CDR2 SVGIG (reference sequence). Trimming took 3 bases from V and 5 from J, leaving 22 bases between them.

This clonotype was found a few times. The chain couples TRBV6-2 or TRBV6-3 to TRBJ2-1; 15 nucleotides line up with TRBD2. This CDR3 spans 15 amino acids. Germline V lookup: CDR1 MNHEY, CDR2 SVGEGT. V dropped 5 bases and J dropped 10; count of bases not matched to a gene: 6. Written as DNA, the CDR3 is TGTGCCAGCAGTCGGACTAGCGGGGGGGTCTGGGAGCAGTTCTTC. Translating it yields CASSRTSGGVWEQFF.

Concerning this clonotype: Its ends do not fully match the called genes, so a read error is possible. The chain recombines TRBV7-2 with TRBJ2-7, with 8 positions matching TRBD1. CDR3 length: 17 residues. Looked up from germline, CDR1 is SGHTA and CDR2 is FQGNSA. For the CDR3, the DNA is TGTGCCAGCAGCTTGGGATTCGACAGGGGAAGTACCTACGAGCCGTACTTC. This gives the protein CASSLGFDRGSTYEPYF. The whole variable domain, remainder taken from reference TRBV7-2 and TRBJ2-7, is GAGVSQSPSNKVTEKGKDVELRCDPISGHTALYWYRQSLGQGLEFLIYFQGNSAPDKSGLPSDRFSAERTGGSVSTLTIQRTQQEDSAVYLCASSLGFDRGSTYEPYFGPGTRLTVT.

This clonotype was observed at least ten times. This chain uses TRBV10-3 with TRBJ2-3, with 16 bases fitting TRBD2. Germline loops: CDR1 ENHRY, CDR2 SYGVKD. The CDR3 is 18 residues long. V was pared by 3 bases and J by 3 bases, with 6 bases of the junction left unmatched. The CDR3 loop reads CAISEKGLAGGPTDTQYF. In DNA form, the CDR3 reads TGTGCCATCAGTGAAAAGGGACTAGCGGGGGGGCCTACAGATACGCAGTATTTT.

There are a few counts of this clonotype. The chain couples TRBV19 to TRBJ2-2; no clear D. Germline V gene sequence: CDR1 LNHDA, CDR2 SQIVND (reference sequence). V lost 3 bases, J lost 7 bases, and 9 bases lay in between. This CDR3 is 13 amino acids long. The CDR3 DNA reads TGTGCCAGTAGTATGCGGTCCAGCGGGGAGCTGTTTTTT. Translation gives CASSMRSSGELFF.

Details on this clonotype: At one end, the junction sequence differs from germline, possibly due to a read error. The V gene is TRBV15, the J gene TRBJ1-6, with TRBD1 identical over 9 bases. The CDR3 runs to 15 residues. The V gene's germline CDR1 is LNHNV and CDR2 YYDKDF (reference sequence). The CDR3 DNA follows: TGTGCCACCAGCGGAGAAACAGGGGGCGCTTCACCCCTCCACTTT. Its protein is CATSGETGGASPLHF.